A single sample is the source of the 16 T cell receptor beta chains below, sequenced in a study of blood T cells in healthy people across ages. Using a J-beta primer mix together with a sample-barcoded 5' primer, a second PCR was run for about 7 to 12 cycles. TCRdb analysed the 5' RACE reads with MiXCR anew, one entry per CDR3 protein. The data show over a million distinct CDR3 sequences, approximately 25% seen once. The data were also submitted as part of a second study, on T cells of mothers and their children.

Sequencing used blood. These receptors came from a girl aged 2 to 10 in good health.

The chain is built from TRBV3-1 and TRBJ1-6; D is unresolved. Germline assignment: CDR1 LGHDT and CDR2 YNNKEL (reference sequence). The V gene lost 3 bases and the J gene lost 2 bases, with 20 bases spanning the gap. This CDR3 comprises 19 residues. This chain's CDR3 is CASSHTLSDPGTYNSPLHF. The CDR3 coding sequence is TGTGCCAGCAGCCATACCTTAAGTGACCCCGGCACCTATAATTCACCCCTCCACTTT.

This clonotype has a handful of counts. The chain links TRBV7-2 to TRBJ2-1, with TRBD2 matching 8 bases. The CDR3 consists of 15 residues. CDR1 is SGHTA, CDR2 FQGNSA, per germline. J was trimmed by 10 bases and V by 5 bases; bases with no gene match: 13. CDR3 loop: CASSATSGSRSEQFF. CDR3 nucleotides: TGTGCCAGCAGCGCCACCAGCGGGAGCAGAAGCGAGCAGTTCTTC.

The CDR3 is CASSKGAGVKNIQYF. CDR3 coding DNA: TGTGCCAGCAGCAAGGGGGCAGGGGTCAAAAACATTCAGTACTTC. This rearrangement joins TRBV7-3 to TRBJ2-4; TRBD1 aligns across 7 bases. The germline CDR1 and CDR2 sequences are SGHTA and FQGTGA. V was pared by 5 bases and J by 3 bases, with 7 bases of the junction left unmatched. This CDR3 spans 15 amino acids.

The rearrangement joins TRBV20-1 to TRBJ1-1; no clear D. V gave up 1 base and J gave up 5 bases, with 8 bases separating them. The CDR3 length is 12 residues. Germline-derived CDR1 and CDR2 are DFQATT and SNEGSKA (reference sequence). CDR3 sequence (DNA): TGCAGTGCTAGAGTTTTAGGGACTGAAGCTTTCTTT. Its protein is CSARVLGTEAFF.

The chain has TRBV28 and TRBJ2-1, with 11 bases aligning to TRBD2. The CDR3 spans 15 residues. V shed 5 bases, J shed 7 bases, and the junction held 7 bases outside the gene matches. In germline, CDR1 is MDHEN, CDR2 SYDVKM. The CDR3 DNA reads TGTGCCAGCAGTCGTACTAGCGGGAGTGGTAATGAGCAGTTCTTC. Protein: CASSRTSGSGNEQFF.

This clonotype appeared a few times. The chain joins TRBV15 to TRBJ1-4; perhaps TRBD1 as D (5 bases). Trimming cost V 6 bases and J 8 bases, with 13 bases left between them. Germline V gene lookup returns CDR1 LNHNV and CDR2 YYDKDF (reference sequence). This CDR3 region has 13 residues. CDR3 loop: CATSTQRGEKLFF. The CDR3 nucleotides read TGTGCCACCAGTACACAACGGGGGGAAAAACTGTTTTTT.

The J gene is TRBJ2-5, the V gene TRBV29-1; D ambiguous. The CDR3 runs to 13 residues. Germline-derived CDR1 and CDR2 are SQVTM and ANQGSEA. V was shortened by 2 bases and J by 5 bases, with 12 bases between the two germline ends. The CDR3 spells CSVETPVRETQYF. In DNA, the CDR3 is TGCAGCGTTGAAACACCTGTCAGGGAGACCCAGTACTTC. The whole variable domain, remainder taken from reference TRBV29-1 and TRBJ2-5, is SAVISQKPSRDICQRGTSLTIQCQVDSQVTMMFWYRQQPGQSLTLIATANQGSEATYESGFVIDKFPISRPNLTFSTLTVSNMSPEDSSIYLCSVETPVRETQYFGPGTRLLVL.

The rearrangement links TRBV12-3 or TRBV12-4 to TRBJ2-4; no definite D call. Trimming took off 1 base at V and 5 bases at J, with 6 bases between the two ends. This CDR3 has 13 residues. The CDR3 region is CASSLGAENIQYF. The CDR3, as DNA: TGTGCCAGCAGTTTAGGGGCAGAAAACATTCAGTACTTC.

This clonotype was seen just once. The DNA of the CDR3 is TGCAGTGCCAGGACAGGGAGGAATGAGCAGTTCTTC. The encoded protein is CSARTGRNEQFF. V gene TRBV20-1 combines with J gene TRBJ2-1; 8 positions agree with TRBD1. The CDR3 contains 12 residues. In germline, CDR1 is DFQATT, CDR2 SNEGSKA (reference sequence). With 6 bases clipped from V and 7 bases from J, the junction kept 5 bases outside the gene matches.

V is TRBV5-1 and J is TRBJ2-7, with TRBD2 matching 11 bases. Germline V lookup: CDR1 SGHRS, CDR2 YFSETQ. V lost 1 base to trimming and J lost 2 bases; unmatched junction nucleotides: 5. The length of the CDR3 is 16 residues. CDR3 amino acids: CASSLQTSGNTYEQYF. CDR3 bases: TGCGCCAGCAGCTTGCAGACTAGCGGGAATACCTACGAGCAGTACTTC.

This clonotype was counted at least ten times. The chain combines TRBV7-8 with TRBJ2-5; either TRBD1 or TRBD2 may supply D (6 bases each). The CDR3 is 16 amino acids. Trimming pared 1 base from V and 1 base from J, leaving 13 bases between. The germline V gene has CDR1 SGHVS and CDR2 FQNEAQ. CDR3 region: CASSLVWGAIQETQYF. CDR3 nucleotides: TGTGCCAGCAGCTTAGTGTGGGGGGCGATCCAAGAGACCCAGTACTTC. The full variable domain, with the rest looked up from reference TRBV7-8 and TRBJ2-5, is GAGVSQSPRYKVAKRGQDVALRCDPISGHVSLFWYQQALGQGPEFLTYFQNEAQLDKSGLPSDRFFAERPEGSVSTLKIQRTQQEDSAVYLCASSLVWGAIQETQYFGPGTRLLVL.

The chain carries TRBV29-1 and TRBJ2-1, with 13 bases matching TRBD2. Losses at the gene ends were 3 bases for V and 7 bases for J; bases not matched to a gene: 15. This CDR3 is built from 18 residues. Per germline, CDR1 SQVTM and CDR2 ANQGSEA. The CDR3 sequence: CSVEGTSGAATNPNEQFF. As DNA, the CDR3 is TGCAGCGTTGAGGGGACTAGCGGGGCCGCGACGAACCCGAATGAGCAGTTCTTC.

V is TRBV28 and J is TRBJ2-7; 7 positions match TRBD1. Germline V CDR1 and CDR2: MDHEN, SYDVKM. Trimming cost V 5 bases and J 7 bases; bases outside gene matches: 14. This CDR3 is built from 15 residues. CDR3 amino acids: CASSPRQGPLGEQYF. The DNA of the CDR3 is TGTGCCAGCAGTCCGAGACAGGGACCCTTAGGGGAGCAGTACTTC.

Only a few counts were recorded for this clonotype. The rearrangement links TRBV29-1 to TRBJ2-5; 10 bases fit TRBD1. The CDR3 is 16 residues long. Trimming at V came to 0 bases and at J to 5 bases, leaving 9 bases not matched to a gene. Germline CDR1 SQVTM, CDR2 ANQGSEA. CDR3 region: CSVEDSGTGVWETQYF. The CDR3 DNA sequence: TGCAGCGTTGAAGATTCCGGGACAGGGGTTTGGGAGACCCAGTACTTC.

The gene calls are TRBV6-6 and TRBJ1-2; possibly TRBD1 for D (5 bases). The V gene's germline CDR1 is MNHNY and CDR2 SVGAGI (reference sequence). V was trimmed by 6 bases and J by 6 bases, leaving 11 bases between them. This CDR3 is 12 amino acids long. The CDR3 region has the DNA TGTGCCAGCAGGCCTGAGGGACATGGCTACACCTTC. It yields the protein CASRPEGHGYTF.

The table lists this clonotype with a few counts. This chain uses TRBV29-1 with TRBJ2-5, with D possibly TRBD1 on 5 matching bases. The J call may be mistaken, given a closer DNA end match to TRBJ2-7. The germline gives CDR1 SQVTM, CDR2 ANQGSEA. The CDR3 is 12 residues long. The DNA for the CDR3 is TGCAGCGTTCTAACAGGTGGGAACGAGCAGTACTTC. Protein: CSVLTGGNEQYF.